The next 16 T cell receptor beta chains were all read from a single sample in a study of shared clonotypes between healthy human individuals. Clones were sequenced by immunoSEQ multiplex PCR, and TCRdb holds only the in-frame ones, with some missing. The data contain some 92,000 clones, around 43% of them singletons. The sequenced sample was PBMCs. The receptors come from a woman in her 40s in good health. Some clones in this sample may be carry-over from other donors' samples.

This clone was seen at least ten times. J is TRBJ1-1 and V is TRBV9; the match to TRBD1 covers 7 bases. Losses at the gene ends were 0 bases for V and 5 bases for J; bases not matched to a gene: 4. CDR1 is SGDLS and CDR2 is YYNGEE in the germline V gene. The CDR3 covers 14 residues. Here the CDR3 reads CASSVGGRGTEAFF. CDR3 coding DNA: TGTGCCAGCAGCGTAGGTGGCAGGGGGACTGAAGCTTTCTTT.

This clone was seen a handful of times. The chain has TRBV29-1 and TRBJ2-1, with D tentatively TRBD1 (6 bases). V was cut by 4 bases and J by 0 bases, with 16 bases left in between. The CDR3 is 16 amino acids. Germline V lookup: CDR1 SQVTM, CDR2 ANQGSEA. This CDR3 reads CSVGRFRGFSYNEQFF. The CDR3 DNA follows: TGCAGCGTTGGTCGCTTCAGGGGTTTCTCCTACAATGAGCAGTTCTTC.

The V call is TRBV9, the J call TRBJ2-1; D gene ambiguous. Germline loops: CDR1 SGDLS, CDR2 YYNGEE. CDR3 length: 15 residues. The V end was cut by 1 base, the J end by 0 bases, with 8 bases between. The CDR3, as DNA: TGTGCCAGCAGCGTACTCGGTAGCTCCTACAATGAGCAGTTCTTC. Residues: CASSVLGSSYNEQFF.

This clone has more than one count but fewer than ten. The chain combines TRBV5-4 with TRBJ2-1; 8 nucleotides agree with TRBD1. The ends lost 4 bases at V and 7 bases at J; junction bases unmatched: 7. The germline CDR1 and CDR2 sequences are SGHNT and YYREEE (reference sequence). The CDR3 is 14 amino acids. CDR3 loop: CASSPRTGLNEQFF. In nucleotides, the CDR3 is TGTGCCAGCAGCCCAAGGACAGGGCTGAATGAGCAGTTCTTC.

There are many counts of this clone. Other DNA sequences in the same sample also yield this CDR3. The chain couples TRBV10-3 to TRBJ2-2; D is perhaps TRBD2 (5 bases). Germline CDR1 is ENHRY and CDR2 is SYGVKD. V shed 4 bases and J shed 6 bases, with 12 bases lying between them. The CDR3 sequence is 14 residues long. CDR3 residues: CAISGEPRAGELFF. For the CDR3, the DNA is TGTGCCATCAGTGGGGAGCCACGGGCCGGGGAGCTGTTTTTT.

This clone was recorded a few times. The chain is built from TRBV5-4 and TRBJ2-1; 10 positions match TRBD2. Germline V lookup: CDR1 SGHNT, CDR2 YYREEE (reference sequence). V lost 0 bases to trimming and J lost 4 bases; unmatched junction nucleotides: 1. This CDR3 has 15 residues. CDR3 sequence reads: CASSLGTSGYNEQFF. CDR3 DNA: TGTGCCAGCAGCTTGGGGACTAGCGGATACAATGAGCAGTTCTTC.

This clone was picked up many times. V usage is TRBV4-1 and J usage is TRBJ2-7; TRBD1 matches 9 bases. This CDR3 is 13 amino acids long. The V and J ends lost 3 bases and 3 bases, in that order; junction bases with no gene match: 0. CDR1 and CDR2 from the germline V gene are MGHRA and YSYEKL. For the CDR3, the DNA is TGCGCCAGCAGCCAGACAGGGGGCTACGAGCAGTACTTC. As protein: CASSQTGGYEQYF.

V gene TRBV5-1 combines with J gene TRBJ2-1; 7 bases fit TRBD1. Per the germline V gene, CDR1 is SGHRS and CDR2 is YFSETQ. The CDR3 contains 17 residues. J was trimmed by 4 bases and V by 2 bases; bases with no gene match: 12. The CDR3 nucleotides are TGCGCCAGCAGCTTAGCCACCCAGGGGGTGGGATACAATGAGCAGTTCTTC. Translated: CASSLATQGVGYNEQFF.

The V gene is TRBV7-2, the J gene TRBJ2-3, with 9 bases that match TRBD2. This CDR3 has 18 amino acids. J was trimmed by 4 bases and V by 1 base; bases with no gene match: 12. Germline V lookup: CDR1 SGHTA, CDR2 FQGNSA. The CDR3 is CASSLDPLGSGSSDTQYF. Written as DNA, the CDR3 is TGTGCCAGCAGCTTAGACCCTTTGGGTAGCGGGAGTTCAGATACGCAGTATTTT.

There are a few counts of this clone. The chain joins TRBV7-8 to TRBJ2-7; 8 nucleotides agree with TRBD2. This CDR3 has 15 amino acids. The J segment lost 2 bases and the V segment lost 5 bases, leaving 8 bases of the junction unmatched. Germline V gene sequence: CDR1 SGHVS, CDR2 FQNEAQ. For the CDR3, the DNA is TGTGCCAGCAGCGAGATTGGCGGGAGGCCCTACGAGCAGTACTTC. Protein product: CASSEIGGRPYEQYF.

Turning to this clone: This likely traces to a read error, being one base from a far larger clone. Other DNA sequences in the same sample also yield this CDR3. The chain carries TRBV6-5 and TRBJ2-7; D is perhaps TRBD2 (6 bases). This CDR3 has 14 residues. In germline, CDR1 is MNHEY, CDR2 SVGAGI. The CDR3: CASSYSNREYEQYF. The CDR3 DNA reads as TGCGCCAGCAGTTACTCGAATCGGGAGTACGAGCAGTACTTC.

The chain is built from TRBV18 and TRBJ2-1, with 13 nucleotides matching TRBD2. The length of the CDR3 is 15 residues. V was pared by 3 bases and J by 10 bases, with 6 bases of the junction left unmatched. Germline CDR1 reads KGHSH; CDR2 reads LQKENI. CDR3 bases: TGTGCCAGCTCACCTCCGACTAGCGGGAGGAGCGAGCAGTTCTTC. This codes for CASSPPTSGRSEQFF.

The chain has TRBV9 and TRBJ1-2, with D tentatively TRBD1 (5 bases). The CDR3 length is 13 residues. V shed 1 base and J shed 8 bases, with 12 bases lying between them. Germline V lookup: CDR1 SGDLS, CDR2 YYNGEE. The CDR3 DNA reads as TGTGCCAGCAGCGTACTAGGGGTTGGCGGCTACACCTTC. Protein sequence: CASSVLGVGGYTF.

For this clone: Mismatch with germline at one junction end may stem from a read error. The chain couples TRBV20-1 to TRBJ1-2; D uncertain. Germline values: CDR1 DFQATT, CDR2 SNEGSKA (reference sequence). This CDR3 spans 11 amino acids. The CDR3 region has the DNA TGCAGTGCTGGAGAGACGTTAGGCTACACCTTC. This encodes CSAGETLGYTF.

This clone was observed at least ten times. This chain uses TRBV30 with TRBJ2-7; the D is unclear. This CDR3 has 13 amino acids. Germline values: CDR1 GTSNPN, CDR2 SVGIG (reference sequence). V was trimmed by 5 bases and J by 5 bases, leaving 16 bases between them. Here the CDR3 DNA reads TGTGCCTGGGGCTCCGTGGGCGCAGACGAGCAGTACTTC. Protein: CAWGSVGADEQYF.

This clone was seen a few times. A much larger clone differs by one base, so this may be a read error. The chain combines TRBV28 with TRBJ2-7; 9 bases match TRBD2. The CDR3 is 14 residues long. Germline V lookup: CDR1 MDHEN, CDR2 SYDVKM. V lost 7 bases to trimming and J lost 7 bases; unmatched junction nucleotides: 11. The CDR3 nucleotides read TGTGCCAGCACCACGGGGGCGGGAGGGTATGAGCAGTACTTC. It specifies CASTTGAGGYEQYF.